The 9 T cell receptor beta chains given below trace back to one sample, sequenced in a study of T cell responses to AZD1222 COVID-19 vaccine. TCRdb's copy holds only in-frame clones and misses some; the assay was immunoSEQ multiplex PCR. The table includes more than 140,000 clones, 80% to 90% detected once. This sample comprised peripheral blood, obtained on day 0 of AZD1222 vaccination. These receptors came from an adult in good health.

The genes are TRBV12-3 or TRBV12-4 and TRBJ2-5, with a possible D match to TRBD1 (5 bases). Trimming left V 5 bases short and J 4 bases short, with 11 bases between. This CDR3 is 13 amino acids long. Here the CDR3 reads CASSQGIRETQYF. The CDR3 region has the DNA TGTGCCAGCAGTCAGGGAATTAGAGAGACCCAGTACTTC.

CDR3 in DNA: TGTGCCAGCAGTTCTCCTAGCAGGAGGGCGAGTGAGCAGTACTTC. Translated: CASSSPSRRASEQYF. This chain connects TRBV6-5 to TRBJ2-7; tentatively, D is TRBD2 (6 bases). CDR1 and CDR2 from the germline V gene are MNHEY and SVGAGI. The V and J ends lost 4 bases and 7 bases respectively, with 20 bases between them. The CDR3 loop spans 15 amino acids.

This chain joins TRBV6-4 and TRBJ2-5; 8 bases agree with TRBD2. The CDR3 totals 15 residues. Germline assignment: CDR1 MRHNA and CDR2 SNTAGT. The V segment lost 3 bases and the J segment 1 base; nucleotides outside the gene matches: 4. The CDR3 sequence: CASSERAGAQETQYF. The CDR3 coding sequence is TGTGCCAGCAGTGAAAGAGCGGGAGCCCAAGAGACCCAGTACTTC.

V usage is TRBV6-6 and J usage is TRBJ1-4; the D gene is possibly TRBD1 (6 bases). V lost 5 bases and J lost 0, with 16 bases in between. The CDR3 length is 17 residues. The V gene's germline CDR1 is MNHNY and CDR2 SVGAGI (reference sequence). The CDR3 nucleotides are TGTGCCAGCAGTCCATCGACAGGAGTTGCAACTAATGAAAAACTGTTTTTT. Its protein is CASSPSTGVATNEKLFF.

This rearrangement joins TRBV24-1 to TRBJ2-3; D possibly corresponds to TRBD2 (5 bases). Germline loops: CDR1 KGHDR, CDR2 SFDVKD. CDR3 length equals 14 residues. Trimming removed 5 bases at V and 4 bases at J, with 12 bases between. The CDR3 sequence: CATSGRGRADTQYF. As DNA, the CDR3 is TGTGCCACCAGTGGCCGGGGTAGGGCAGATACGCAGTATTTT.

V gene TRBV5-1 combines with J gene TRBJ1-2; D ambiguous. V lost 4 bases to trimming and J lost 2 bases, with 15 bases between them. CDR1 is SGHRS and CDR2 is YFSETQ in the germline V gene. The CDR3 is 15 amino acids. The CDR3 DNA follows: TGCGCCAGCAGCCGTGGGAACAGTAAGAACTATGGCTACACCTTC. It yields the protein CASSRGNSKNYGYTF.

The chain has TRBV2 and TRBJ2-1; D is uncertain. Germline assignment: CDR1 SNHLY and CDR2 FYNNEI. V was trimmed by 3 bases and J by 8 bases, leaving 14 bases between them. This CDR3 contains 14 residues. The CDR3 protein is CASSDVSVSHEQFF. CDR3 nucleotide sequence: TGTGCCAGCAGTGATGTTTCTGTTTCCCATGAGCAGTTCTTC.

V gene TRBV5-6 combines with J gene TRBJ1-1, with unresolved D. CDR1 and CDR2 from the germline V gene are SGHDT and YYEEEE. There are 12 residues in the CDR3. V was shortened by 3 bases and J by 7 bases, with 10 bases between the two germline ends. CDR3 bases: TGTGCCAGCAGCTCCGCGGGAGTTGAAGCTTTCTTT. Protein: CASSSAGVEAFF.

The chain couples TRBV5-1 to TRBJ1-2; 9 positions agree with TRBD1. CDR3 length equals 14 residues. Germline trimming cut 5 bases from V and 4 bases from J; bases unmatched to any gene: 6. Per the germline V gene, CDR1 is SGHRS and CDR2 is YFSETQ. Here the CDR3 reads CASREVGQGYGYTF. CDR3 in DNA: TGCGCCAGCAGAGAAGTGGGACAGGGCTATGGCTACACCTTC.